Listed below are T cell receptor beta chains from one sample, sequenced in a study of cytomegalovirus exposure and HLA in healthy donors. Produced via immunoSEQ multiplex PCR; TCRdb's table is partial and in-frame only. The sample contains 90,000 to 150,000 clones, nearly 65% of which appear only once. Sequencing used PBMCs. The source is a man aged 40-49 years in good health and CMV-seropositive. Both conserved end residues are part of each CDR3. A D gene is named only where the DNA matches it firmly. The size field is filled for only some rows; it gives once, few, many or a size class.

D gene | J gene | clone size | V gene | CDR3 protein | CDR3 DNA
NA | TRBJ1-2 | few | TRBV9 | CASSGYGENYGYTF | TGTGCCAGCAGCGGGTATGGAGAGAACTATGGCTACACCTTC
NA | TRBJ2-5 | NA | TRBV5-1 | CASSLGLTQETQYF | TGCGCCAGCAGCTTGGGACTGACCCAAGAGACCCAGTACTTC
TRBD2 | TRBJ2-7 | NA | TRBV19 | CASSPTSGSSYEQYF | TGTGCCAGTAGTCCTACTAGCGGTAGCTCCTACGAGCAGTACTTC
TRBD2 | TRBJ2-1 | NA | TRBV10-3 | CAITTSEGNEQFF | TGTGCCATCACGACTAGCGAGGGCAATGAGCAGTTCTTC
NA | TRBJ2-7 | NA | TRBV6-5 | CASSYSIRGGYEQYF | TGTGCCAGCAGTTACTCGATCAGGGGCGGTTACGAGCAGTACTTC
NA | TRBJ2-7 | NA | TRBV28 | CASSLGGTGSYEQYF | TGTGCCAGCAGTTTAGGGGGTACAGGGTCCTACGAGCAGTACTTC
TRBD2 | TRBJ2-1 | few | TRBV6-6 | CASSYGRESDNEQFF | TGTGCCAGCAGTTACGGGCGGGAGAGTGACAATGAGCAGTTCTTC
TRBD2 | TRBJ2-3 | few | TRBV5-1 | CASSLVGLAHVSTDTQYF | TGCGCCAGCAGCTTGGTTGGACTAGCGCACGTTAGCACAGATACGCAGTATTTT
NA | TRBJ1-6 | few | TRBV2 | CASIGGWNSPLHF | TGTGCCAGCATTGGGGGGTGGAATTCACCCCTCCACTTT
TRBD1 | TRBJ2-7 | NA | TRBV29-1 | CSVEGQGTEQYF | TGCAGCGTTGAGGGACAGGGGACCGAGCAGTACTTC
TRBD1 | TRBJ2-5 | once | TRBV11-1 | CASSWGQTKETQYF | TGTGCCAGCAGCTGGGGACAGACTAAAGAGACCCAGTACTTC
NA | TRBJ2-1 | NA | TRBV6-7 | CASSYLSVSTVSSYNEQFF | TGTGCCAGCAGTTACCTTAGCGTTTCTACCGTGAGCTCCTACAATGAGCAGTTCTTC
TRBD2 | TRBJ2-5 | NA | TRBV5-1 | CASSPSGLAGRETQYF | TGCGCCAGCAGCCCCTCAGGACTAGCGGGGAGGGAGACCCAGTACTTC
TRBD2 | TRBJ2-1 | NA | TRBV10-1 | CASSETSGGTYNEQFF | TGCGCCAGCAGTGAGACTAGCGGGGGGACTTACAATGAGCAGTTCTTC
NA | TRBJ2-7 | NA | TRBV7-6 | CASSLEAGATYEQYF | TGTGCCAGCAGCTTAGAGGCAGGCGCTACCTACGAGCAGTACTTC
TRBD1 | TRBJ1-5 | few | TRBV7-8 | CASSPDREGGYQPQHF | TGTGCCAGCAGCCCCGACAGGGAAGGAGGGTATCAGCCCCAGCATTTT
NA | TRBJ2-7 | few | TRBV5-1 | CASSLGADEQYF | TGCGCCAGCAGCTTGGGGGCTGACGAGCAGTACTTC
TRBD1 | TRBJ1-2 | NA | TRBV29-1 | CSVDRGLSYTF | TGCAGCGTGGACAGGGGGTTGAGCTACACCTTC
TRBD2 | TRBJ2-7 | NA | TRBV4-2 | CASSQDIAGLSYEQYF | TGTGCCAGCAGCCAAGATATAGCGGGTCTCTCCTACGAGCAGTACTTC
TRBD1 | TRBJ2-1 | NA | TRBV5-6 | CASSFVAGGYEQFF | TGTGCCAGCAGCTTTGTGGCAGGGGGCTATGAGCAGTTCTTC
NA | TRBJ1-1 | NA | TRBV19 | CASSMEGSLNTEAFF | TGTGCCAGTAGTATGGAGGGGTCCCTGAACACTGAAGCTTTCTTT
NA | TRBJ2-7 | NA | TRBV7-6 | CASSLNGQYEQYF | TGTGCCAGCAGCTTAAATGGACAGTACGAGCAGTACTTC
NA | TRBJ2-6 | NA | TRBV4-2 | CASSQERTGSGANVLTF | TGTGCCAGCAGCCAAGAACGGACGGGATCTGGGGCCAACGTCCTGACTTTC
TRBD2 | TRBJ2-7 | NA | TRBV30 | CAQGLAGEQYF | TGTGCCCAAGGACTAGCGGGAGAGCAGTACTTC
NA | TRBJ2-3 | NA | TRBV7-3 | CASSLQGPDTQYF | TGTGCCAGCAGCTTACAGGGTCCAGATACGCAGTATTTT
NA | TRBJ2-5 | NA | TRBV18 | CASSQRNQETQYF | TGTGCCAGCTCACAGAGAAACCAAGAGACCCAGTACTTC
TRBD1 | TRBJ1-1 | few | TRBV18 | CASLGTGGNTEAFF | TGTGCCAGCTTAGGGACAGGGGGAAACACTGAAGCTTTCTTT
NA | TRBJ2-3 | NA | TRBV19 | CASTLGSTDTQYF | TGTGCCAGTACCCTCGGTAGCACAGATACGCAGTATTTT
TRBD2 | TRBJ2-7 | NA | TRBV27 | CASSLRGRAYEQYF | TGTGCCAGCAGTTTACGTGGGAGGGCCTACGAGCAGTACTTC
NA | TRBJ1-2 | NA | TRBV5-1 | CASMEGPPVNYGYTF | TGCGCCAGCATGGAGGGGCCTCCGGTTAACTATGGCTACACCTTC
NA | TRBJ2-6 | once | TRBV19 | CAGSIPSAGIHSGANVLTF | TGTGCCGGTAGTATACCCTCGGCAGGTATACACTCTGGGGCCAACGTCCTGACTTTC
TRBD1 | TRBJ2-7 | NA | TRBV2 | CASLETGAAGYEQYF | TGTGCCAGCCTAGAAACAGGGGCGGCGGGTTACGAGCAGTACTTC
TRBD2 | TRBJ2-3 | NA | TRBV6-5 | CASWDYQEGQYF | TGTGCCAGCTGGGACTATCAAGAGGGGCAGTATTTT